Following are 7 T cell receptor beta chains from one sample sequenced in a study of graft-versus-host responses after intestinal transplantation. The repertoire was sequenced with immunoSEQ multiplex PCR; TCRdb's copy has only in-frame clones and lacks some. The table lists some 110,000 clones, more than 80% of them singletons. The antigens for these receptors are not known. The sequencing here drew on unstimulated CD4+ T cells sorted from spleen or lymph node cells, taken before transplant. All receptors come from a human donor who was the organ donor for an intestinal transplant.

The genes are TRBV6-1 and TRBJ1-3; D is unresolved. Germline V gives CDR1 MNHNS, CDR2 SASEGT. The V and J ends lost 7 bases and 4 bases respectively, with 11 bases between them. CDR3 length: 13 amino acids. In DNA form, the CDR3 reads TGTGCCAGCAAAATAAGGGTCGGAAACACCATATATTTT. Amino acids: CASKIRVGNTIYF.

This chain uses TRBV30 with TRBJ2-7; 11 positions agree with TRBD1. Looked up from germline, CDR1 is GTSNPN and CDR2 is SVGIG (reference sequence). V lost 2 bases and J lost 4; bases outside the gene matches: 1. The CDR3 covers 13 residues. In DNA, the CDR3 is TGTGCCTGGAGTCGGGACAGGGGGTACGAGCAGTACTTC. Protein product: CAWSRDRGYEQYF.

CDR3: CASSPVRGTYYEQYF. For the CDR3, the DNA is TGTGCCAGCAGCCCGGTGAGGGGAACATACTACGAGCAGTACTTC. V is TRBV7-9 and J is TRBJ2-7; tentatively, D is TRBD1 or TRBD2 (5 bases each). Trimming removed 5 bases at V and 3 bases at J, with 17 bases between. The CDR3 is 15 residues long. The germline gives CDR1 SEHNR, CDR2 FQNEAQ (reference sequence).

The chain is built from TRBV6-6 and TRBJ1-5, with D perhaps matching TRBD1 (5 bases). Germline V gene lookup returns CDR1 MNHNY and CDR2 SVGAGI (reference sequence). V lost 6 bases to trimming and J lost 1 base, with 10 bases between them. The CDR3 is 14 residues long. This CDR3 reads CASSAQGSNQPQHF. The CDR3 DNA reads TGTGCCAGCAGCGCCCAGGGAAGCAATCAGCCCCAGCATTTT.

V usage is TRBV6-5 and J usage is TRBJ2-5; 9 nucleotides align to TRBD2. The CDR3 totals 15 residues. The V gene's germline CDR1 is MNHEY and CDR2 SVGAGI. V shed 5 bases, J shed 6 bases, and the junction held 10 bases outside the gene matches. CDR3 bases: TGTGCCAGCAGTCACGGACTAGCGTCGGATAAGACCCAGTACTTC. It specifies CASSHGLASDKTQYF.

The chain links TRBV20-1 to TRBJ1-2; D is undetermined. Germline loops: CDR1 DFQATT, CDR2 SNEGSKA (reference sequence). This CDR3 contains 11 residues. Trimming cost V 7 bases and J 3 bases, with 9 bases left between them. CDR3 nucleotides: TGCAGTGTTGGAGTTGACTATGGCTACACCTTC. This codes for CSVGVDYGYTF.

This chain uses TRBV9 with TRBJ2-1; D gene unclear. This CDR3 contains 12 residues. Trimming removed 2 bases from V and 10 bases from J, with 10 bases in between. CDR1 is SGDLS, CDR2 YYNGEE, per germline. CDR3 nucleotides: TGTGCCAGCAGCGTTGGTCCGAGCGAGCAGTTCTTC. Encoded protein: CASSVGPSEQFF.